Listed below are T cell receptor beta chains from one sample, sequenced in a study of cytomegalovirus exposure and HLA in healthy donors. Only in-frame clones appear in the TCRdb table, and some are missing; sequencing was by immunoSEQ multiplex PCR. The sample has some 210,000 clones, around 87% seen once. The source material was PBMCs. These receptors were collected from a man aged 25 to 40 in good health and CMV-seronegative. Both conserved end residues are part of each CDR3. D genes are given only for firm matches. Size values are once, few and many counts, or a class for expanded clones, and some rows have none.

CDR3 DNA: TGTGCCAGCAGCTTGGGTCAGGTTTCCCACGAGCAGTACTTC
CDR3 protein: CASSLGQVSHEQYF
V gene: TRBV5-4
D gene: -
clone size: -
J gene: TRBJ2-7

CDR3 DNA: TGTGCCAGCTCACCTCAGGGGGCTACTGGAAACACCATATATTTT
CDR3 protein: CASSPQGATGNTIYF
V gene: TRBV18
D gene: TRBD1
clone size: -
J gene: TRBJ1-3

CDR3 DNA: TGTGCCAGTAGTTGGCAAGGCAATCAGCCCCAGCATTTT
CDR3 protein: CASSWQGNQPQHF
V gene: TRBV19
D gene: -
clone size: -
J gene: TRBJ1-5

CDR3 DNA: TGTGCCAGCAGTTACTCGGACCCCACCCGGACAGGCGAGCAGTTCTTC
CDR3 protein: CASSYSDPTRTGEQFF
V gene: TRBV6-5
D gene: TRBD1
clone size: -
J gene: TRBJ2-1

CDR3 DNA: TGTGCCAGCAGTTTGGACAGGCTCCAACAAGCTTTCTTT
CDR3 protein: CASSLDRLQQAFF
V gene: TRBV28
D gene: TRBD1
clone size: once
J gene: TRBJ1-1

CDR3 DNA: TGTGCCAGCAGCGCGGGGACAGCGCGCAATCAGCCCCAGCATTTT
CDR3 protein: CASSAGTARNQPQHF
V gene: TRBV9
D gene: TRBD1
clone size: -
J gene: TRBJ1-5

CDR3 DNA: TGTGCCAGCAGCGAGGGGACAGAGAACACTGAAGCTTTCTTT
CDR3 protein: CASSEGTENTEAFF
V gene: TRBV6-4
D gene: TRBD1
clone size: few
J gene: TRBJ1-1

CDR3 DNA: TGTGCCAGCAGCCAATTAACGGGACTAGCTGGCTATGAGCAGTTCTTC
CDR3 protein: CASSQLTGLAGYEQFF
V gene: TRBV13
D gene: TRBD2
clone size: -
J gene: TRBJ2-1

CDR3 DNA: TGTGCCAGCAGCGCTGATAGCGGGAGTCTCGACAATGAGCAGTTCTTC
CDR3 protein: CASSADSGSLDNEQFF
V gene: TRBV5-6
D gene: TRBD2
clone size: -
J gene: TRBJ2-1

CDR3 DNA: TGTGCCAGCAGCACTCGGGACAGGACCTACGAGCAGTACTTC
CDR3 protein: CASSTRDRTYEQYF
V gene: TRBV21-1
D gene: -
clone size: -
J gene: TRBJ2-7

CDR3 DNA: TGTGCCAGCAGCTTGGACAGGTCCGGGGAGACCCAGTACTTC
CDR3 protein: CASSLDRSGETQYF
V gene: TRBV5-6
D gene: -
clone size: -
J gene: TRBJ2-5

CDR3 DNA: TGTGCCAGCTCACCACCGACCCCAGGGCTTACGCAGTATTTT
CDR3 protein: CASSPPTPGLTQYF
V gene: TRBV18
D gene: -
clone size: -
J gene: TRBJ2-3

CDR3 DNA: TGTGCCAGCAGTTATGACAGGACCGTGAACACTGAAGCTTTCTTT
CDR3 protein: CASSYDRTVNTEAFF
V gene: TRBV6-5
D gene: -
clone size: -
J gene: TRBJ1-1

CDR3 DNA: TGCGCCAGCAGCCCAGAGGGAGGGACCTACGAGCAGTACTTC
CDR3 protein: CASSPEGGTYEQYF
V gene: TRBV4-1
D gene: TRBD2
clone size: -
J gene: TRBJ2-7

CDR3 DNA: TGTGCCAGCAGCTTGACAGGGTGGGCTGAAGCTTTCTTT
CDR3 protein: CASSLTGWAEAFF
V gene: TRBV11-1
D gene: TRBD1
clone size: -
J gene: TRBJ1-1

CDR3 DNA: TGTGCCACCCTTACAGGAGCGAACACTGAAGCTTTCTTT
CDR3 protein: CATLTGANTEAFF
V gene: TRBV6-1
D gene: -
clone size: -
J gene: TRBJ1-1

CDR3 DNA: TGTGCCAGCAGCCAACCTGGAGCGGGAGTCAATGAGCAGTTCTTC
CDR3 protein: CASSQPGAGVNEQFF
V gene: TRBV4-2
D gene: TRBD2
clone size: -
J gene: TRBJ2-1

CDR3 DNA: TGCGCCAGCAGCCCGGGGGGACCTGGGGAAAAACTGTTTTTT
CDR3 protein: CASSPGGPGEKLFF
V gene: TRBV5-1
D gene: -
clone size: -
J gene: TRBJ1-4

CDR3 DNA: TGTGCCAGCAGCGTAGCTGGAGCGGGGGGCCCAGATACGCAGTATTTT
CDR3 protein: CASSVAGAGGPDTQYF
V gene: TRBV9
D gene: TRBD2
clone size: -
J gene: TRBJ2-3

CDR3 DNA: TGTGCCAGCACAGGTGTTAGCACAGATACGCAGTATTTT
CDR3 protein: CASTGVSTDTQYF
V gene: TRBV6-6
D gene: -
clone size: -
J gene: TRBJ2-3

CDR3 DNA: TGTGCCAGCAGCTCCGGACAGGGAAGTTATACTGAAGCTTTCTTT
CDR3 protein: CASSSGQGSYTEAFF
V gene: TRBV7-2
D gene: TRBD1
clone size: -
J gene: TRBJ1-1

CDR3 DNA: TGTGCCAGCAGCTTGATCGGGGGGCTGGGCACCGGGGAGCTGTTTTTT
CDR3 protein: CASSLIGGLGTGELFF
V gene: TRBV5-4
D gene: -
clone size: -
J gene: TRBJ2-2

CDR3 DNA: TGTGCCAGCAGCTTTTTGTCGGAGGGCCCTTTTAATTCACCCCTCCACTTT
CDR3 protein: CASSFLSEGPFNSPLHF
V gene: TRBV13
D gene: -
clone size: -
J gene: TRBJ1-6